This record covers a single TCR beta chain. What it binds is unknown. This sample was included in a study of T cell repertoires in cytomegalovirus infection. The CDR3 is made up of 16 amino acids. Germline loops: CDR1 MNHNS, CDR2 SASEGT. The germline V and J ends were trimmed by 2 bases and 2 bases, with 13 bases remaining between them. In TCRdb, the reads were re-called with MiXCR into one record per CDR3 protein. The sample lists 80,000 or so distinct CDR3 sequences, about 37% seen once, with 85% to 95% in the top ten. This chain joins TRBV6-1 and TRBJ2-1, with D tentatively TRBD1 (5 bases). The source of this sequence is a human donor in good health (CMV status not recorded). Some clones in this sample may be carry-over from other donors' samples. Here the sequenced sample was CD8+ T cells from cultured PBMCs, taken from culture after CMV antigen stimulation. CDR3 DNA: TGTGCCAGCAGTGAACTGGGCAGGGATCCCTACAATGAGCAGTTCTTC. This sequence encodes CASSELGRDPYNEQFF.